Below are 18 T cell receptor beta chains sequenced from a single sample in a study of T cell repertoires in cytomegalovirus infection. TCRdb re-called the reads with MiXCR, one entry per CDR3 protein. The sample yields approximately 70,000 distinct CDR3 sequences, under 5% seen once. Sequenced input: PBMCs. The source is a human donor in good health (CMV status not recorded). Some clones in this sample may be carry-over from other donors' samples.

Many counts were recorded for this clonotype. The chain employs TRBV20-1 and TRBJ1-1; the D is unclear. V gave up 0 bases and J gave up 1 base, with 9 bases separating them. This CDR3 contains 14 residues. In germline, CDR1 is DFQATT, CDR2 SNEGSKA (reference sequence). CDR3 in DNA: TGCAGTGCTAGAGAAATGGGGAAGAACACTGAAGCTTTCTTT. Amino acids: CSAREMGKNTEAFF.

Ten or more counts support this clonotype. V is TRBV7-8 and J is TRBJ2-5, with 11 bases matching TRBD2. Trimming removed 1 base from V and 7 bases from J; junction bases left unmatched: 11. The CDR3 runs to 17 residues. Germline V lookup: CDR1 SGHVS, CDR2 FQNEAQ. The CDR3, as DNA: TGTGCCAGCAGCTTAGGGCTAGCGGGGGGACCCGAAAGGACCCAGTACTTC. It is translated as CASSLGLAGGPERTQYF.

The J gene is TRBJ2-3, the V gene TRBV7-3; D remains unclear. This CDR3 contains 13 residues. Germline V gene data show CDR1 as SGHTA and CDR2 as FQGTGA. The V gene lost 4 bases and the J gene lost 6 bases, with 11 bases spanning the gap. In DNA, the CDR3 is TGTGCCAGCAGCTCCGGCGTTTCTGATACGCAGTATTTT. Residues: CASSSGVSDTQYF.

In its sample, this clonotype was seen many times. Written as DNA, the CDR3 is TGTGCCAGCAGCCGGACAGGGGAGAGGACCGGGGAGCTGTTTTTT. Residues: CASSRTGERTGELFF. The V and J genes are TRBV7-2 and TRBJ2-2; 9 bases map to TRBD1. V lost 5 bases, J lost 5 bases, and 6 bases stayed unmatched. Germline values: CDR1 SGHTA, CDR2 FQGNSA. This CDR3 is 15 amino acids long.

This clonotype was detected many times. The chain has TRBV7-9 and TRBJ1-1, with D perhaps TRBD1 (6 bases). The CDR3 sequence is 15 residues long. Per the germline V gene, CDR1 is SEHNR and CDR2 is FQNEAQ (reference sequence). The germline V and J ends were trimmed by 5 bases and 2 bases, with 15 bases remaining between them. In nucleotides, the CDR3 is TGTGCCAGCAGCGGTTCGGGACACCGAAACACTGAAGCTTTCTTT. Its protein product is CASSGSGHRNTEAFF.

This clonotype was detected many times. The chain carries TRBV7-9 and TRBJ2-1; TRBD1 agrees at 8 bases. In germline, CDR1 is SEHNR, CDR2 FQNEAQ (reference sequence). With 0 bases clipped from V and 0 bases from J, the junction kept 16 bases outside the gene matches. This CDR3 contains 21 residues. The CDR3: CASSLANGWQGALGSYNEQFF. In nucleotides, the CDR3 is TGTGCCAGCAGCTTAGCAAACGGCTGGCAGGGGGCGCTTGGCTCCTACAATGAGCAGTTCTTC.

This clonotype was detected only a few times. The chain links TRBV4-1 to TRBJ2-4, with 8 bases lining up with TRBD1. Germline CDR1 is MGHRA and CDR2 is YSYEKL. V trimming: 5 bases; J trimming: 7 bases; junction bases outside the gene matches: 7. There are 14 residues in the CDR3. The CDR3 coding sequence is TGCGCCAGCAGCAGACCGGGACAGGATAACATTCAGTACTTC. Its protein product is CASSRPGQDNIQYF.

This clonotype occurred many times. The gene calls are TRBV7-8 and TRBJ2-2; the D gene is possibly TRBD1 (5 bases). The CDR3 is made up of 16 amino acids. Trimming left V 1 base short and J 0 bases short, with 9 bases between. Germline V gene lookup returns CDR1 SGHVS and CDR2 FQNEAQ. CDR3 amino acids: CASSLGFRANTGELFF. CDR3 in DNA: TGTGCCAGCAGCTTAGGGTTCAGGGCGAACACCGGGGAGCTGTTTTTT. The full variable domain, completed using reference TRBV7-8 and TRBJ2-2, is GAGVSQSPRYKVAKRGQDVALRCDPISGHVSLFWYQQALGQGPEFLTYFQNEAQLDKSGLPSDRFFAERPEGSVSTLKIQRTQQEDSAVYLCASSLGFRANTGELFFGEGSRLTVL.

In this sample, this clonotype turned up many times. The chain recombines TRBV28 with TRBJ2-1, with D tentatively TRBD2 (5 bases). Germline V lookup: CDR1 MDHEN, CDR2 SYDVKM. With 8 bases removed from V and 3 bases from J, the gap between germline ends came to 11 bases. The CDR3 sequence is 13 residues long. DNA for the CDR3: TGTGCCAGCGGTCAGCGGAACTACAATGAGCAGTTCTTC. Protein product: CASGQRNYNEQFF.

This clonotype was picked up many times. The chain combines TRBV4-1 with TRBJ2-1, with TRBD2 matching over 10 bases. Germline V CDR1 and CDR2: MGHRA, YSYEKL. With 4 bases clipped from V and 4 bases from J, the junction kept 10 bases outside the gene matches. There are 17 residues in the CDR3. The CDR3 protein is CASSRTILAGAYNEQFF. Written as DNA, the CDR3 is TGCGCCAGCAGCCGCACTATTCTAGCGGGAGCTTACAATGAGCAGTTCTTC.

This clonotype was seen repeatedly, ten times or more. This chain links TRBV7-2 with TRBJ2-5; the D gene is possibly TRBD2 (6 bases). In germline, CDR1 is SGHTA, CDR2 FQGNSA. CDR3 length: 15 residues. V shed 0 bases and J shed 4 bases, with 12 bases lying between them. Here the CDR3 DNA reads TGTGCCAGCAGCTTAGCTAGCGGTATCCGAGAGACCCAGTACTTC. The encoded protein is CASSLASGIRETQYF.

This clonotype was detected many times. This sequence joins TRBV20-1 and TRBJ2-7; 9 bases line up with TRBD1. The CDR3 runs 13 residues. Germline CDR1 and CDR2: DFQATT and SNEGSKA (reference sequence). V dropped 5 bases and J dropped 7; count of bases not matched to a gene: 9. CDR3 residues: CSAVGQGGREQYF. CDR3 bases: TGCAGTGCTGTGGGACAGGGTGGGCGAGAGCAGTACTTC.

This clonotype was counted at least ten times. V is TRBV11-3 and J is TRBJ1-1; D not resolved. Trimming left V 4 bases short and J 0 bases short, with 9 bases between. CDR3 length: 14 residues. CDR1 and CDR2 from the germline V gene are SGHNT and YENEEA. Written as DNA, the CDR3 is TGTGCCAGCAGCTCGAGACGGGTGAACACTGAAGCTTTCTTT. Its protein product is CASSSRRVNTEAFF. Together with reference TRBV11-3 and TRBJ1-1, the CDR3 gives the full variable domain: EAGVVQSPRYKIIEKKQPVAFWCNPISGHNTLYWYLQNLGQGPELLIRYENEEAVDDSQLPKDRFSAERLKGVDSTLKIQPAELGDSAVYLCASSSRRVNTEAFFGQGTRLTVV.

The table lists this clonotype with many counts. A junction end diverges from the germline sequence, so it may reflect a read error. V usage is TRBV12-3 or TRBV12-4 and J usage is TRBJ2-4, with D possibly called TRBD1 or TRBD2 (5 bases each). This CDR3 has 13 amino acids. This CDR3 is CASSLALRDGTYF. The CDR3 nucleotides are TGTGCCAGCAGTTTAGCGCTGAGGGACGGAACCTATTTC.

This clonotype has ten or more counts. The chain combines TRBV7-6 with TRBJ2-5; TRBD2 agrees at 7 bases. Trimming at V came to 7 bases and at J to 2 bases, leaving 16 bases not matched to a gene. Germline V gene sequence: CDR1 SGHVS, CDR2 FNYEAQ. The CDR3 has 17 residues. Here the CDR3 DNA reads TGTGCCAGCACCCCAACGAGCGGGGCGAACCCACAAGAGACCCAGTACTTC. Residues: CASTPTSGANPQETQYF.

In this sample, this clonotype turned up many times. This rearrangement joins TRBV7-2 to TRBJ1-6, with a possible D match to TRBD1 (5 bases). V was trimmed by 4 bases and J by 7 bases, leaving 5 bases between them. CDR1 and CDR2 (germline): SGHTA, FQGNSA. The CDR3 contains 12 residues. The CDR3 reads CASSYRNSPLHF. In nucleotides, the CDR3 is TGTGCCAGCAGCTACAGGAATTCACCCCTCCACTTT.

This clonotype showed up many times. J is TRBJ1-2 and V is TRBV7-3, with 7 bases aligning to TRBD1. The length of the CDR3 is 13 residues. The junction had 3 bases not matched to a gene; V was cut back by 0 bases and J by 8 bases. Germline values: CDR1 SGHTA, CDR2 FQGTGA. This CDR3 is CASSLTATGGYTF. The CDR3 region has the DNA TGTGCCAGCAGCTTAACGGCGACAGGGGGCTACACCTTC. The variable domain in full, with the rest retrieved from reference TRBV7-3 and TRBJ1-2, is GAGVSQTPSNKVTEKGKYVELRCDPISGHTALYWYRQSLGQGPEFLIYFQGTGAADDSGLPNDRFFAVRPEGSVSTLKIQRTERGDSAVYLCASSLTATGGYTFGSGTRLTVV.

This clonotype has ten or more counts. The chain recombines TRBV7-9 with TRBJ2-3, with 13 bases fitting TRBD2. This CDR3 is 18 amino acids long. The trim removed 3 bases at V and 6 bases at J, leaving 12 bases unmatched. Looked up from germline, CDR1 is SEHNR and CDR2 is FQNEAQ (reference sequence). The CDR3 loop is CASSFPMAPGLAGDTQYF. The CDR3 DNA follows: TGTGCCAGCAGCTTTCCCATGGCTCCGGGACTAGCGGGGGATACGCAGTATTTT.